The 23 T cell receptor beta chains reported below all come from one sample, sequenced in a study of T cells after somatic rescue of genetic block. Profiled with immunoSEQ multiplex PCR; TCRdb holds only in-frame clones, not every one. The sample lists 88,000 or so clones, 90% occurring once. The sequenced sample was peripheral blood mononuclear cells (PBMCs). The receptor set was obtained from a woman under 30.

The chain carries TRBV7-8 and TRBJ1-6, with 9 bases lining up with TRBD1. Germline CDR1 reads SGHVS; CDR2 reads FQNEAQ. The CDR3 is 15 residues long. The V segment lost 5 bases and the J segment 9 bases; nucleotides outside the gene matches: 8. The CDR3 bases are TGTGCCAGCAGCCCGGGACAGGGAACAACTTCACCCCTCCACTTT. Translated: CASSPGQGTTSPLHF.

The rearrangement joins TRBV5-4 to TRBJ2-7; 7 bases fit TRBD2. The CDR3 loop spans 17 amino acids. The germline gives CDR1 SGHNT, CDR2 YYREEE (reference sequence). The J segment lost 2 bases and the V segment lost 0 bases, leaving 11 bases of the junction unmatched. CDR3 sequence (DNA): TGTGCCAGCAGCTTGGGGGCGGGAGAGCCCGTTACCTACGAGCAGTACTTC. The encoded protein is CASSLGAGEPVTYEQYF.

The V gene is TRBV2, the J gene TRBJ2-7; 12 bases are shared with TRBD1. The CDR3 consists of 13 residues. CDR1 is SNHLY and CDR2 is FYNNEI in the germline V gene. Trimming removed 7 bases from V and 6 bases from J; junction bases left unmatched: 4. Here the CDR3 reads CASTGTGGGEQYF. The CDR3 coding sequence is TGTGCCAGCACCGGGACAGGGGGCGGCGAGCAGTACTTC.

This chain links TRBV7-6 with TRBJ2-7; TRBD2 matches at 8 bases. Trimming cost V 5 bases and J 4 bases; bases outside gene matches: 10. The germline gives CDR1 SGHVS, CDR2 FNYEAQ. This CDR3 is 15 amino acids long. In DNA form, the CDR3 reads TGTGCCAGCAGCCCCGGTAGCGGGGAGGTGTACGAGCAGTACTTC. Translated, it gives CASSPGSGEVYEQYF.

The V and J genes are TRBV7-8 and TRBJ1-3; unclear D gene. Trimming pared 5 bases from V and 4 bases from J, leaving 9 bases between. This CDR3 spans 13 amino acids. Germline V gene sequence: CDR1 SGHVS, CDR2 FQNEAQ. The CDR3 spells CASSPHKGNTIYF. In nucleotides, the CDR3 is TGTGCCAGCAGCCCCCATAAAGGAAACACCATATATTTT.

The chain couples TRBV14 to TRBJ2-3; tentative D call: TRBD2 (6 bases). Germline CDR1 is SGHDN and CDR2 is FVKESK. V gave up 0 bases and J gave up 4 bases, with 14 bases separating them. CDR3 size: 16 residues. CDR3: CASSQEYGSRPDTQYF. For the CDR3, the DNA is TGTGCCAGCAGCCAAGAATACGGGAGTAGGCCAGATACGCAGTATTTT.

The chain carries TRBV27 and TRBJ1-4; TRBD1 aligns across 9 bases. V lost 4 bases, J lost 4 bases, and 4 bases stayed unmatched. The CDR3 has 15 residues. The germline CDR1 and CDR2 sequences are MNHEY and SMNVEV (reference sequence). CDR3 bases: TGTGCCAGCAGTTCCCGGACAGGGGATAATGAAAAACTGTTTTTT. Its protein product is CASSSRTGDNEKLFF.

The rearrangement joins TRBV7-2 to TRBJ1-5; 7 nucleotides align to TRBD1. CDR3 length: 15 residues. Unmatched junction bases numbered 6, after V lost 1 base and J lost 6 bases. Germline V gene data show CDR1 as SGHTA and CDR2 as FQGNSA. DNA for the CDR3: TGTGCCAGCAGCTTAGTTGCAGGGGGGCTTCAGCCCCAGCATTTT. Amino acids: CASSLVAGGLQPQHF.

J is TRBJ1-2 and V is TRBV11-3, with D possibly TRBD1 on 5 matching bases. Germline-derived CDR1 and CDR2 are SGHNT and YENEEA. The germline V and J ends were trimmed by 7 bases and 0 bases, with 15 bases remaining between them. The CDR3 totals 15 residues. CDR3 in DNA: TGTGCCAGCACCCTCGGGACCGCACCTAACTATGGCTACACCTTC. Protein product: CASTLGTAPNYGYTF.

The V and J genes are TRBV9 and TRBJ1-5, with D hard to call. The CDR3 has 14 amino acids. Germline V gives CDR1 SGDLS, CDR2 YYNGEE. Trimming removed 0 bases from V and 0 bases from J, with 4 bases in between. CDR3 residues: CASSVGSSNQPQHF. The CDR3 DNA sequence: TGTGCCAGCAGCGTAGGGAGTAGCAATCAGCCCCAGCATTTT.

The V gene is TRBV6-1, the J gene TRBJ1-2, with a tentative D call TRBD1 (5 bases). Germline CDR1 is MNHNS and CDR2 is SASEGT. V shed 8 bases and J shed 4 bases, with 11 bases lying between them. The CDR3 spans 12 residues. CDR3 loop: CASWDGGYGYTF. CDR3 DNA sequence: TGTGCCAGCTGGGACGGCGGCTATGGCTACACCTTC.

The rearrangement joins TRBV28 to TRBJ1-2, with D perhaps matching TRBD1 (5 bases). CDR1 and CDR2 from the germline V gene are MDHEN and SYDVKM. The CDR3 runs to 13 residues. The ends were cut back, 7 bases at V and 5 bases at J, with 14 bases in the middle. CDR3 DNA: TGTGCCAGCACATGGGGGACCTTGTATGGCTACACCTTC. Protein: CASTWGTLYGYTF.

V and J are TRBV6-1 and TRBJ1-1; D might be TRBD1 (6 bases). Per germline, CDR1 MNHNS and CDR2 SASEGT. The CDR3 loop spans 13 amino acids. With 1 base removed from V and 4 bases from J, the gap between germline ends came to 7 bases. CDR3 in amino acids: CASSEVGATEAFF. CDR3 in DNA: TGTGCCAGCAGTGAAGTGGGGGCCACTGAAGCTTTCTTT.

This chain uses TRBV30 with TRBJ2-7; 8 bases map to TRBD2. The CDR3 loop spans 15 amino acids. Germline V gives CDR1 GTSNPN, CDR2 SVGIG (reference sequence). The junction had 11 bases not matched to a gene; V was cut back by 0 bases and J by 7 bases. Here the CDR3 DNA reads TGTGCCTGGAGTGTCCCGACAGCGGGAGAGGAAGAGCAGTACTTC. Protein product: CAWSVPTAGEEEQYF.

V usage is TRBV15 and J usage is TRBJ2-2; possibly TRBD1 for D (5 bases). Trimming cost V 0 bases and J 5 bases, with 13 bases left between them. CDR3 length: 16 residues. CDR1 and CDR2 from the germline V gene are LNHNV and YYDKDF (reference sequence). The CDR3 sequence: CATSRDLPGQTGELFF. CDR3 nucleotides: TGTGCCACCAGCAGAGATTTACCAGGGCAGACCGGGGAGCTGTTTTTT.

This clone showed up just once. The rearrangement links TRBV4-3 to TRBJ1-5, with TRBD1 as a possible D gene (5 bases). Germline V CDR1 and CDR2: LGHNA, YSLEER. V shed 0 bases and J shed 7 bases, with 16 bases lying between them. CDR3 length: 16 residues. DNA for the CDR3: TGCGCCAGCAGCCAAGAGGTGGGGGTCCTCTCCCAGCCCCAGCATTTT. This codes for CASSQEVGVLSQPQHF.

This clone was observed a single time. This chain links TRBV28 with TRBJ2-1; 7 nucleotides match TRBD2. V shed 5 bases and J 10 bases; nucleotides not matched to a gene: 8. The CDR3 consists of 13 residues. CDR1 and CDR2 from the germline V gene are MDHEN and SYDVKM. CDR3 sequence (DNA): TGTGCCAGCAGTCCCCAGACTAGCCGGGAGCAGTTCTTC. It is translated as CASSPQTSREQFF.

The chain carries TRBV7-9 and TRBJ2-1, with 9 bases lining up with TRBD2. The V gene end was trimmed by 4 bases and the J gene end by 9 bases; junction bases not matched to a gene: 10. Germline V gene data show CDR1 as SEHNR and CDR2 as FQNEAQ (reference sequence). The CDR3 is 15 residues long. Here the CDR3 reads CASSSRLAGRVEQFF. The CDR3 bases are TGTGCCAGCAGCTCACGGCTAGCGGGAAGGGTTGAGCAGTTCTTC.

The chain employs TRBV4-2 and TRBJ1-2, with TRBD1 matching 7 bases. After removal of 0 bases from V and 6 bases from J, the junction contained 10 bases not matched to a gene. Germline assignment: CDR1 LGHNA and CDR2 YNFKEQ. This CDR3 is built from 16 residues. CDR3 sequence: CASSQESIDRVDGYTF. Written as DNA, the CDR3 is TGTGCCAGCAGCCAAGAATCCATAGACAGGGTGGATGGCTACACCTTC.

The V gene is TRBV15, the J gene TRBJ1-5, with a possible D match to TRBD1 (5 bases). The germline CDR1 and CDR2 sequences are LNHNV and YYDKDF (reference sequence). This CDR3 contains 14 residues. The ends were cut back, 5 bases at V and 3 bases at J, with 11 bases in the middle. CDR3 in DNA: TGTGCCACCAGCCTGACAGCGGACAATCAGCCCCAGCATTTT. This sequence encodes CATSLTADNQPQHF.

CDR3 protein: CASSLLAGVEGNEQFF. In DNA, the CDR3 is TGTGCCAGCAGTTTACTAGCGGGAGTTGAAGGCAATGAGCAGTTCTTC. J is TRBJ2-1 and V is TRBV28; 10 positions match TRBD2. The junction had 7 bases not matched to a gene; V was cut back by 2 bases and J by 6 bases. The CDR3 is made up of 16 amino acids. Germline V gene sequence: CDR1 MDHEN, CDR2 SYDVKM. Combining the CDR3 with reference TRBV28 and TRBJ2-1 gives the whole variable domain DVKVTQSSRYLVKRTGEKVFLECVQDMDHENMFWYRQDPGLGLRLIYFSYDVKMKEKGDIPEGYSVSREKKERFSLILESASTNQTSMYLCASSLLAGVEGNEQFFGPGTRLTVL.

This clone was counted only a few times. CDR3 in amino acids: CASSYKPISSYEQYF. In DNA form, the CDR3 reads TGTGCCAGCAGTTACAAGCCGATAAGCTCCTACGAGCAGTACTTC. The J gene is TRBJ2-7, the V gene TRBV27; D remains unclear. This CDR3 region has 15 residues. V was shortened by 4 bases and J by 0 bases, with 13 bases between the two germline ends. Germline CDR1 is MNHEY and CDR2 is SMNVEV (reference sequence).

The CDR3 DNA sequence: TGTGCCAGCTCACCGAGGGGCAGGGATGCAGATACGCAGTATTTT. As protein: CASSPRGRDADTQYF. The J gene is TRBJ2-3, the V gene TRBV18; either TRBD1 or TRBD2 may supply D (5 bases each). Germline V gene data show CDR1 as KGHSH and CDR2 as LQKENI. The CDR3 runs to 15 residues. V lost 3 bases and J 4 bases, leaving 14 bases between the germline ends.